The following is a T cell receptor (beta chain) sequence with its context. Input was approximately 2.1 ug genomic DNA, or all available if less. TCRdb's copy holds only in-frame clones and misses some; the assay was immunoSEQ multiplex PCR. This repertoire shows 93,000 or so clones, around three quarters found once; its top ten account for nearly 6%. The data derive from a study of glioma-infiltrating T cells after dendritic cell vaccination. Selection required adequate fresh-frozen tumor tissue plus more than two years' survival data. Trimming removed 2 bases from V and 4 bases from J; junction bases left unmatched: 2. The CDR3 runs to 15 residues. Germline lookup yields CDR1 MNHNS and CDR2 SASEGT.

The chain couples TRBV6-1 to TRBJ2-3; 11 nucleotides match TRBD2. This material consisted of blood, taken before dendritic cell vaccination. The clonotype originates from a human donor with glioblastoma. CDR3 loop: CASSEFSGGADTQYF. CDR3 sequence (DNA): TGTGCCAGCAGTGAATTTAGCGGGGGGGCAGATACGCAGTATTTT.